The clone carrying this TCR beta chain occurred many times. Its antigen is undetermined. TCRdb re-derived calls from the 5' RACE reads in MiXCR, one entry per CDR3 protein. This table holds about 240,000 distinct CDR3 sequences, roughly 10% found once. The entry originates in a study of T-cell memory formation after mild COVID-19. Regarding the study as a whole: Specificity for SARS-CoV-2 was not confirmed among the second-wave clones peaking on day 37.

This CDR3 comprises 16 residues. Trimming removed 0 bases from V and 0 bases from J, with 10 bases in between. Germline CDR1 and CDR2: SGHDT and YYEEEE. The clonotype was recovered from a man younger than 35 who had mild COVID-19 (a few samples of this study predate the infection). Cell type and time point are not known. What was sequenced was PBMCs or a T cell subset sorted from them (not recorded which). The rearrangement links TRBV5-6 to TRBJ1-5; D not resolved. CDR3 bases: TGTGCCAGCAGCTTGGGCGGGTATAATAGCAATCAGCCCCAGCATTTT. Its protein is CASSLGGYNSNQPQHF.